The sequence of this T cell receptor beta chain was determined in a study of OX40 agonist ivuxolimab in advanced cancers. Study background: Hepatocellular carcinoma, melanoma, renal cell or head and neck cancer occurred in dose-escalation patients. Study-level results: At doses 0.1 to 3.0 mg/kg, CD4+ and CD8+ clones expanded.

Collection of blood occurred at baseline, at cycle 4 day 1, and at cycle 7 day 1. TCRdb's copy holds only in-frame clones and misses some; the assay was immunoSEQ multiplex PCR. The sample yields some 150,000 clones, 75% to 95% seen once. A note on this clone: What it binds is unknown.

Trimming took 2 bases from V and 0 from J; bases not matched to a gene: 1. The CDR3 runs to 16 residues. Per the germline V gene, CDR1 is SGHRS and CDR2 is YFSETQ. Source: CD4+ or CD8+ T cells sorted from blood, taken in a trial of the OX40 agonist ivuxolimab. The receptor's source is an adult with an advanced solid tumor such as melanoma, head and neck, liver or kidney cancer. This chain uses TRBV5-1 with TRBJ2-3; TRBD2 agrees at 12 bases. This CDR3 reads CASSLGTSGSTDTQYF. In nucleotides, the CDR3 is TGCGCCAGCAGCTTAGGGACTAGCGGGAGCACAGATACGCAGTATTTT.